The 16 T cell receptor beta chains given below trace back to one sample, sequenced in a study of cytomegalovirus exposure and HLA in healthy donors. PCR amplification relied on 60 Vbeta primers (plus 13 Jbeta primers). Some clones are missing from TCRdb's copy, which holds only in-frame ones; the method was immunoSEQ multiplex PCR. The sample has 140,000 or so clones; less than 85% are singletons. Sample: PBMCs. The receptors come from a young man in good health and CMV-seropositive.

This chain uses TRBV4-2 with TRBJ1-2, with 8 bases identical to TRBD1. In germline, CDR1 is LGHNA, CDR2 YNFKEQ. V lost 1 base and J lost 5; bases outside the gene matches: 9. The CDR3 extends over 16 amino acids. The CDR3 bases are TGTGCCAGCAGCCAAGGTGGGACAGGCGGTTTGTATGGCTACACCTTC. This sequence encodes CASSQGGTGGLYGYTF.

This clone has just a few counts. The chain couples TRBV19 to TRBJ1-5; D possibly corresponds to TRBD1 (6 bases). The CDR3 totals 15 residues. Trimming took off 4 bases at V and 4 bases at J, with 14 bases between the two ends. Per germline, CDR1 LNHDA and CDR2 SQIVND (reference sequence). For the CDR3, the DNA is TGTGCCAGTAGTACCCCAGGGGTGGGTAATCAGCCCCAGCATTTT. It translates to CASSTPGVGNQPQHF.

This clone was observed a few times. V is TRBV10-3 and J is TRBJ2-1; 10 positions match TRBD2. Germline CDR1 ENHRY, CDR2 SYGVKD. The trim removed 7 bases at V and 0 bases at J, leaving 6 bases unmatched. The CDR3 runs 16 residues. CDR3 nucleotides: TGTGCCATCAAAACTAGCGGGGAGAGCTCCTACAATGAGCAGTTCTTC. Amino acid sequence: CAIKTSGESSYNEQFF.

V gene TRBV18 combines with J gene TRBJ1-2, with 9 bases fitting TRBD1. With V trimmed by 2 bases and J by 4 bases, 8 bases remained unmatched. The CDR3 sequence is 16 residues long. Germline values: CDR1 KGHSH, CDR2 LQKENI. DNA for the CDR3: TGTGCCAGCTCACCAGTGAGGGGACAGGGAAGCTATGGCTACACCTTC. Its translation: CASSPVRGQGSYGYTF.

This chain connects TRBV7-9 to TRBJ2-5, with a weak D call TRBD2 (6 bases). The CDR3 contains 16 residues. Germline V gives CDR1 SEHNR, CDR2 FQNEAQ (reference sequence). Trimming shortened V by 4 bases and J by 2 bases, and 17 bases separated the two germline ends. The chain's CDR3 is CASSSTTRAGQETQYF. The CDR3, as DNA: TGTGCCAGCAGCTCCACGACACGGGCGGGGCAAGAGACCCAGTACTTC.

This clone showed up just a few times. The gene calls are TRBV6-4 and TRBJ1-2, with 7 bases fitting TRBD1. Trimming took 6 bases from V and 13 from J; bases not matched to a gene: 20. CDR1 MRHNA and CDR2 SNTAGT come from the germline V gene. The CDR3 is made up of 15 amino acids. The CDR3 here is CASSITSDRLKTFTF. The CDR3 DNA reads TGTGCCAGCAGCATCACCTCGGACAGGCTTAAAACCTTCACCTTC.

J is TRBJ2-7 and V is TRBV4-3, with D perhaps TRBD2 (5 bases). This CDR3 spans 14 amino acids. The V and J ends lost 6 bases and 3 bases respectively, with 15 bases between them. Germline V gives CDR1 LGHNA, CDR2 YSLEER. Here the CDR3 DNA reads TGCGCCAGCAGTTTATCGGACTCCCACTACGAGCAGTACTTC. This encodes CASSLSDSHYEQYF.

Here the CDR3 reads CASREIRQDDFSYEQYF. CDR3 nucleotide sequence: TGCGCCAGCAGAGAAATCCGACAGGACGATTTCTCCTACGAGCAGTACTTC. The V and J genes are TRBV5-1 and TRBJ2-7; a possible D gene is TRBD1 (6 bases). This CDR3 has 17 amino acids. Germline V lookup: CDR1 SGHRS, CDR2 YFSETQ. V gave up 5 bases and J gave up 0 bases, with 21 bases separating them.

This clone was counted between two and nine times. The rearrangement uses TRBV28 and TRBJ1-1; D is perhaps TRBD1 (5 bases). The length of the CDR3 is 15 residues. Germline loops: CDR1 MDHEN, CDR2 SYDVKM. The V gene lost 6 bases and the J gene lost 4 bases, with 18 bases spanning the gap. CDR3 DNA: TGTGCCAGCAGCCCTCTAATAACGGGGGGCACTGAAGCTTTCTTT. It is translated as CASSPLITGGTEAFF.

The chain joins TRBV2 to TRBJ1-1; D unresolved. Germline V gene lookup returns CDR1 SNHLY and CDR2 FYNNEI. The V end lost 6 bases, the J end lost 0 bases, and 8 bases lay between the germline ends. This CDR3 is built from 13 residues. The CDR3 region has the DNA TGTGCCAGCAGCCTTCAGGTGAACACTGAAGCTTTCTTT. Translation gives CASSLQVNTEAFF.

The chain recombines TRBV6-1 with TRBJ2-3; the D gene is possibly TRBD2 (5 bases). The CDR3 runs to 14 residues. V lost 7 bases and J lost 4, with 15 bases in between. Germline V lookup: CDR1 MNHNS, CDR2 SASEGT. CDR3 bases: TGTGCCAGCACAATAAGGCAGAGGGCAGATACGCAGTATTTT. Translating gives CASTIRQRADTQYF.

This clone was recorded once. This chain uses TRBV5-1 with TRBJ2-3, with 10 bases lining up with TRBD2. Germline CDR1 reads SGHRS; CDR2 reads YFSETQ. The CDR3 covers 16 residues. V trimming: 2 bases; J trimming: 2 bases; junction bases outside the gene matches: 5. CDR3 nucleotides: TGCGCCAGCAGCTTTCGGACTAGCGGATTCACAGATACGCAGTATTTT. Translated: CASSFRTSGFTDTQYF.

The genes are TRBV10-3 and TRBJ1-3; TRBD1 might be the D (6 bases). The V and J ends lost 2 bases and 4 bases respectively, with 9 bases between them. CDR1 and CDR2 (germline): ENHRY, SYGVKD. The CDR3 has 14 amino acids. DNA for the CDR3: TGTGCCATCAGTGAGGCAGGGGTCGGAAACACCATATATTTT. Its protein product is CAISEAGVGNTIYF.

Only one count was recorded for this clone. This chain links TRBV6-5 with TRBJ2-3, with D possibly being TRBD2 (6 bases). The germline gives CDR1 MNHEY, CDR2 SVGAGI. This CDR3 is built from 14 residues. V lost 0 bases and J lost 5, with 9 bases in between. The CDR3 nucleotides are TGTGCCAGCAGTTACTCCCACGGGGGAGATACGCAGTATTTT. As protein: CASSYSHGGDTQYF.

The V gene is TRBV27, the J gene TRBJ2-7, with 9 nucleotides matching TRBD2. Per the germline V gene, CDR1 is MNHEY and CDR2 is SMNVEV (reference sequence). The junction had 8 bases not matched to a gene; V was cut back by 8 bases and J by 3 bases. The CDR3 length is 14 residues. This CDR3 is CASRGLAEIYEQYF. The CDR3 DNA reads as TGTGCCAGCCGGGGACTAGCAGAAATCTACGAGCAGTACTTC.

The chain links TRBV2 to TRBJ1-6, with 9 positions matching TRBD1. The CDR3 contains 15 residues. Germline loops: CDR1 SNHLY, CDR2 FYNNEI. Trimming removed 7 bases from V and 10 bases from J; junction bases left unmatched: 11. CDR3 sequence reads: CASTLLGQGSSPLHF. In nucleotides, the CDR3 is TGTGCCAGCACCCTACTCGGACAGGGGAGCTCACCCCTCCACTTT.